The 17 T cell receptor delta chains below come from one sample, sequenced in a study of gamma-delta T cells after stem cell transplantation. TCRdb reran clone calling via CATT on the RT-PCR reads. The sample has 1,000 to 1,200 delta-chain clones, roughly 2.9% seen once. Sequenced: gamma-delta T cells. The receptors here all came from a human donor. It is not recorded whose cells these are; they may come from a transplant donor.

The DNA of the CDR3 is TGTGCCTGTGACACAGCTGGGGGATACCTCTCCTGGGACACCCGACAGATGTTTTTC. It encodes CACDTAGGYLSWDTRQMFF. The chain uses TRDV2 and TRDJ3; TRDD3 matches 11 bases. V was pared by 1 base and J by 0 bases, with 4 bases of the junction left unmatched. CDR3 length: 19 residues. The germline CDR1 and CDR2 sequences are GEAIGNYY and EKD.

With respect to this clone: For this DNA, TCRdb reports the protein of a much larger clone, which diverges at residue 4, most likely from a read error; the protein presented here is translated directly from the DNA. The chain links TRDV2 to TRDJ1; 8 bases are a match to TRDD3. The CDR3 runs to 14 residues. Germline loops: CDR1 GEAIGNYY, CDR2 EKD. The CDR3 coding sequence is TGTGCCTGTAACACCGTGGGATACGGCGATAAACTCATCTTT. Translation: CACNTVGYGDKLIF.

This chain uses TRDV2 with TRDJ1; TRDD2 or TRDD3 may be the D gene (7 bases each). Germline CDR1 GEAIGNYY, CDR2 EKD. The V and J ends lost 1 base and 4 bases respectively, with 27 bases between them. This CDR3 is 19 amino acids long. Here the CDR3 DNA reads TGTGCCTGTGACACGGCGGGCTTTCCTACTGGGGCTTATGGCGATAAACTCATCTTT. This codes for CACDTAGFPTGAYGDKLIF.

Concerning this clone itself: The protein held in TCRdb is that of a much larger clone and does not match this DNA's translation at residue 10, likely because of a read error; the protein shown is translated from the DNA. The chain employs TRDV2 and TRDJ3, with 9 bases lining up with TRDD3. From germline, CDR1 is GEAIGNYY and CDR2 EKD. V lost 3 bases and J lost 1; bases outside the gene matches: 15. This CDR3 contains 21 residues. The CDR3 DNA follows: TGTGCCTGTGACCGGCTGCTGGGGGATCCCGGCAGATCCTGGGACACCCGACAGATGTTTTTC. It specifies CACDRLLGDPGRSWDTRQMFF.

This clone was seen a few times. This is likely an artifact of a read error, given a far larger clone one base away. Other DNA sequences in this sample translate to the same CDR3. V and J are TRDV2 and TRDJ3; perhaps TRDD3 as D (5 bases). This CDR3 is 21 amino acids long. V was cut by 0 bases and J by 4 bases, with 24 bases left in between. Germline V CDR1 and CDR2: GEAIGNYY, EKD. Written as DNA, the CDR3 is TGTGCCTGTGACACCCTGGGAGATGATCGTGGCTCGGGGTGGGACACCCGACAGATGTTTTTC. Encoded protein: CACDTLGDDRGSGWDTRQMFF.

The called J gene is TRDJ3, whereas the V gene has no call. This CDR3 is built from 11 residues. Here the CDR3 DNA reads TGCTCGGGGTGGGACACCCGACAGATGTTTTTC. Its translation is CSGWDTRQMFF.

This clone was seen a few times. TCRdb shows a much larger clone's protein in place of this DNA's translation, and the two differ at residue 13, likely through a read error; the protein shown is translated from the DNA. This chain joins TRDV2 and TRDJ3, with TRDD3 matching 10 bases. CDR3 size: 20 residues. CDR1 is GEAIGNYY and CDR2 is EKD in the germline V gene. DNA for the CDR3: TGTGCCTGTGATCGAATCGAAACTGGGGGATCCTCCCGGGACACCCGACAGATGTTTTTC. It is translated as CACDRIETGGSSRDTRQMFF.

As for this clone: It differs at one base from a far larger clone, so likely a read error. J is TRDJ1 and V is TRDV2, with TRDD3 matching 13 bases. CDR1 and CDR2 (germline): GEAIGNYY, EKD. The CDR3 is 18 residues long. The V gene end was trimmed by 3 bases and the J gene end by 3 bases; junction bases not matched to a gene: 12. CDR3 sequence: CACDPLLGDTGNADKLIF. The CDR3 coding sequence is TGTGCCTGTGACCCGTTACTGGGGGATACGGGGAACGCCGATAAACTCATCTTT.

This clone is medium-sized within its sample. A far larger clone is one nucleotide away, so this likely arose from a read error. The gene calls are TRDV2 and TRDJ1; 13 bases map to TRDD3. V gave up 3 bases and J gave up 0 bases; unmatched junction bases: 15. The CDR3 loop spans 20 amino acids. Germline-derived CDR1 and CDR2 are GEAIGNYY and EKD. CDR3 loop: CACDLLGDTQEERHTDKLIF. The CDR3 DNA is TGTGCCTGTGACCTACTGGGGGATACGCAGGAGGAAAGGCACACCGATAAACTCATCTTT.

This clone turned up a few times. For this DNA, TCRdb reports the protein of a much larger clone, which diverges at residue 18, most likely from a read error; the protein presented here is translated directly from the DNA. This chain joins TRDV2 and TRDJ1; 9 nucleotides line up with TRDD3. The length of the CDR3 is 20 residues. Germline lookup yields CDR1 GEAIGNYY and CDR2 EKD. CDR3 residues: CACDPVGPGYWGTVTDKPIF. The CDR3 DNA reads as TGTGCCTGTGACCCCGTCGGGCCTGGATACTGGGGGACCGTCACCGATAAACCCATCTTT.

Remarks on this clone: The mismatch at residue 10 between this DNA's translation and the TCRdb protein of a much larger clone likely reflects a read error; the protein shown is translated from the DNA. The gene calls are TRDV2 and TRDJ1, with TRDD3 identical over 11 bases. V shed 0 bases and J 0 bases; nucleotides not matched to a gene: 5. Germline V lookup: CDR1 GEAIGNYY, CDR2 EKD. This CDR3 has 17 residues. Written as DNA, the CDR3 is TGTGCCTGTGACACCCTACTGGGGGATAAGGACACCGATAAACTCATCTTT. Its protein is CACDTLLGDKDTDKLIF.

By share, this clone ranks as medium-sized. Since a far larger clone is one base different, this is likely a read error. The chain has TRDV2 and TRDJ3; 9 bases are shared with TRDD3. Germline V gene sequence: CDR1 GEAIGNYY, CDR2 EKD. CDR3 size: 21 residues. The CDR3 bases are TGTGCCTGTGACACCCTGGGGGATGATCGTGGCTCGGGGTGGGGCACCCGACAGATGTTTTTC. This encodes CACDTLGDDRGSGWGTRQMFF.

The table lists this clone with a few counts. The protein that TCRdb holds for this DNA derives from a much larger clone and differs from the translated DNA at residue 8, which likely indicates a read error; the protein shown here is translated from the DNA. V is TRDV2 and J is TRDJ1; D possibly corresponds to TRDD3 (6 bases). The length of the CDR3 is 14 residues. Germline CDR1 and CDR2: GEAIGNYY and EKD. Trimming stripped 3 bases from V and 8 bases from J, with 18 bases between. The CDR3 sequence is CACDPLRRDKKLIF. CDR3 sequence (DNA): TGTGCCTGTGACCCGTTACGGAGGGATAAAAAACTCATCTTT.

This clone turned up a few times. The protein TCRdb gives is from a much larger clone and does not agree with this DNA's translation at residue 4, likely a read error; the protein shown here comes from the DNA. The chain is built from TRDV2 and TRDJ3; 8 bases are a match to TRDD3. Looked up from germline, CDR1 is GEAIGNYY and CDR2 is EKD. The CDR3 runs 19 residues. The CDR3 is CACGTVWGSLSWDTRQMFF. CDR3 nucleotide sequence: TGTGCCTGTGGCACCGTCTGGGGGAGTCTTTCCTGGGACACCCGACAGATGTTTTTC.

With respect to this clone: With only one base between it and a far larger clone, this is likely a read error. Other DNA sequences within the sample encode an identical CDR3. This chain connects TRDV2 to TRDJ3; 9 bases match TRDD3. The germline V gene encodes CDR1 GEAIGNYY and CDR2 EKD. The CDR3 is 21 residues long. The DNA for the CDR3 is TGTGCCTGTGACACCCTGGGGGATGATCGTGGCTCGGGGTGGGACACCCGGCAGATGTTTTTC. Protein: CACDTLGDDRGSGWDTRQMFF.

Points on this clone: A far larger clone is one base from this, pointing to a likely read error. The sample holds other DNA sequences that translate to the same CDR3. The rearrangement joins TRDV2 to TRDJ2, with a weak D call TRDD3 (5 bases). From germline, CDR1 is GEAIGNYY and CDR2 EKD. There are 15 residues in the CDR3. CDR3 sequence (DNA): TGTGCCTGTGACACCTTGGATGCGGGGACAGCACAGCTCTTCTTT. This translates into CACDTLDAGTAQLFF.

A word on this clone: The mismatch at residue 5 between this DNA's translation and the TCRdb protein of a much larger clone likely reflects a read error; the protein shown is translated from the DNA. V usage is TRDV2 and J usage is TRDJ3, with 10 bases fitting TRDD3. The ends lost 3 bases at V and 1 base at J; junction bases unmatched: 14. CDR1 and CDR2 (germline): GEAIGNYY, EKD. The CDR3 spans 21 residues. The CDR3 DNA follows: TGTGCCTGTGACGCCGCGGGATCCTACTGGGGGATGTCCTGGGACACCCGACAGATGTTTTTC. It translates to CACDAAGSYWGMSWDTRQMFF.